The 17 T cell receptor beta chains given below trace back to one sample, sequenced in a study of control samples from healthy donors and cancer patients. Generated by immunoSEQ multiplex PCR, the TCRdb table keeps only in-frame clones and is missing some. Of roughly 55,000 clones in the sample, about 96% were seen once. Material: blood. These receptors were collected from a woman younger than 30 in good health.

The chain combines TRBV7-9 with TRBJ1-6; D not resolved. The germline V and J ends were trimmed by 4 bases and 7 bases, with 5 bases remaining between them. Germline V gene lookup returns CDR1 SEHNR and CDR2 FQNEAQ (reference sequence). This CDR3 comprises 12 residues. In DNA form, the CDR3 reads TGTGCCAGCAGCTATCCGAATTCACCCCTCCACTTT. Translated: CASSYPNSPLHF.

The chain carries TRBV15 and TRBJ1-4, with TRBD1 identical over 10 bases. Germline lookup yields CDR1 LNHNV and CDR2 YYDKDF (reference sequence). J lost 8 bases, V lost 5 bases, and 8 bases had no gene match. There are 15 residues in the CDR3. CDR3 coding DNA: TGTGCCACCAGCGGTGACAGGGGGCAGGGGGAAAAACTGTTTTTT. This gives the protein CATSGDRGQGEKLFF.

V is TRBV6-4 and J is TRBJ1-1; no clear D gene. Trimming took off 7 bases at V and 0 bases at J, with 9 bases between the two ends. Looked up from germline, CDR1 is MRHNA and CDR2 is SNTAGT. This CDR3 has 13 amino acids. The CDR3 reads CASKSQLNTEAFF. The CDR3 nucleotides read TGTGCCAGCAAGAGCCAGCTGAACACTGAAGCTTTCTTT.

The chain has TRBV6-2 or TRBV6-3 and TRBJ1-2, with a weak D call TRBD1 (5 bases). This CDR3 has 14 residues. V lost 2 bases and J lost 9, with 16 bases in between. The germline gives CDR1 MNHEY, CDR2 SVGEGT. CDR3 sequence: CASSYRGVMRRYTF. The CDR3 coding sequence is TGTGCCAGCAGTTACAGGGGCGTGATGAGACGCTACACCTTC.

The CDR3 protein is CAWRVKGVGGYTF. The CDR3 bases are TGTGCCTGGAGAGTTAAGGGGGTGGGTGGCTACACCTTC. The chain combines TRBV30 with TRBJ1-2, with a weak D call TRBD1 (6 bases). V was clipped by 3 bases and J by 7 bases, with 15 bases between them. The V gene's germline CDR1 is GTSNPN and CDR2 SVGIG (reference sequence). This CDR3 has 13 amino acids.

V usage is TRBV3-1 (or the pseudogene TRBV3-2) and J usage is TRBJ1-4; 7 nucleotides match TRBD1. The germline CDR1 and CDR2 sequences are LGHDT and YNNKEL (reference sequence). V lost 4 bases and J lost 5; bases outside the gene matches: 7. This CDR3 is 15 amino acids long. Here the CDR3 reads CASSLRTGENEKLFF. The CDR3 DNA reads TGTGCCAGCAGCCTCCGGACAGGAGAGAATGAAAAACTGTTTTTT.

The rearrangement joins TRBV29-1 to TRBJ1-6; D unresolved. The CDR3 spans 11 residues. CDR1 and CDR2 from the germline V gene are SQVTM and ANQGSEA. V was pared by 4 bases and J by 6 bases, with 4 bases between. The CDR3: CSVGCNSPLHF. CDR3 DNA sequence: TGCAGCGTTGGTTGTAATTCACCCCTCCACTTT. The full variable domain, in which reference TRBV29-1 and TRBJ1-6 provide the parts outside the CDR3, is SAVISQKPSRDICQRGTSLTIQCQVDSQVTMMFWYRQQPGQSLTLIATANQGSEATYESGFVIDKFPISRPNLTFSTLTVSNMSPEDSSIYLCSVGCNSPLHFGNGTRLTVT.

The J gene is TRBJ2-1, the V gene TRBV24-1, with D perhaps TRBD1 (6 bases). The CDR3 runs 13 residues. Germline-derived CDR1 and CDR2 are KGHDR and SFDVKD. Trimming shortened V by 0 bases and J by 7 bases, and 6 bases separated the two germline ends. Here the CDR3 reads CATSDLDRNEQFF. The CDR3 DNA is TGTGCCACCAGTGATTTGGACAGGAATGAGCAGTTCTTC.

The V and J genes are TRBV5-4 and TRBJ1-1; D remains ambiguous. The V end was cut by 4 bases, the J end by 3 bases, with 13 bases between. CDR1 and CDR2 (germline): SGHNT, YYREEE (reference sequence). This CDR3 has 14 amino acids. The CDR3: CASSSGPLDTEAFF. As DNA, the CDR3 is TGTGCCAGCAGCAGCGGACCCCTGGACACTGAAGCTTTCTTT. The full variable domain, rest sourced from reference TRBV5-4 and TRBJ1-1, is ETGVTQSPTHLIKTRGQQVTLRCSSQSGHNTVSWYQQALGQGPQFIFQYYREEENGRGNFPPRFSGLQFPNYSSELNVNALELDDSALYLCASSSGPLDTEAFFGQGTRLTVV.

The chain's CDR3 is CASRAEGAYEKLFF. CDR3 sequence (DNA): TGTGCCAGCAGGGCAGAGGGGGCTTATGAAAAACTGTTTTTT. The chain links TRBV7-9 to TRBJ1-4, with TRBD1 matching 7 bases. The CDR3 consists of 14 residues. Germline V gene sequence: CDR1 SEHNR, CDR2 FQNEAQ (reference sequence). The junction had 7 bases not matched to a gene; V was cut back by 6 bases and J by 6 bases.

This chain uses TRBV6-4 with TRBJ2-2, with D hard to call. The CDR3 has 13 residues. Deletions cut 4 bases from V and 8 bases from J, with 11 bases between. Germline-derived CDR1 and CDR2 are MRHNA and SNTAGT. This CDR3 reads CASSASGGGELFF. The DNA for the CDR3 is TGTGCCAGCAGTGCGTCTGGTGGTGGGGAGCTGTTTTTT.

This rearrangement joins TRBV5-1 to TRBJ1-4; perhaps TRBD1 as D (5 bases). V was cut by 5 bases and J by 4 bases, with 15 bases left in between. Looked up from germline, CDR1 is SGHRS and CDR2 is YFSETQ. The CDR3 runs 15 residues. Written as DNA, the CDR3 is TGCGCCAGCAGTCCTCTGACAGCCATTAATGAAAAACTGTTTTTT. It codes for CASSPLTAINEKLFF.

The rearrangement uses TRBV3-1 (or the pseudogene TRBV3-2) and TRBJ1-5; 7 nucleotides match TRBD1. Germline loops: CDR1 LGHDT, CDR2 YNNKEL (reference sequence). Losses at the gene ends were 0 bases for V and 4 bases for J; bases not matched to a gene: 3. CDR3 length: 15 residues. The CDR3 loop is CASSQDNRGNQPQHF. The CDR3 DNA is TGTGCCAGCAGCCAAGATAACAGGGGAAATCAGCCCCAGCATTTT.

The chain carries TRBV7-9 and TRBJ1-1; a possible D gene is TRBD1 (5 bases). The CDR3 covers 13 residues. Trimming removed 7 bases at V and 9 bases at J, with 18 bases between. CDR1 is SEHNR, CDR2 FQNEAQ, per germline (reference sequence). Here the CDR3 reads CASTLGRGGKAFF. DNA for the CDR3: TGTGCCAGCACTTTAGGGCGGGGGGGAAAAGCTTTCTTT.

The rearrangement joins TRBV14 to TRBJ2-1, with 10 bases matching TRBD2. V was clipped by 5 bases and J by 2 bases; unmatched bases: 6. The germline gives CDR1 SGHDN, CDR2 FVKESK. The CDR3 consists of 16 residues. CDR3 in DNA: TGTGCCAGCAGCGCACTAGCGGGGTACGCCTACAATGAGCAGTTCTTC. Protein product: CASSALAGYAYNEQFF. Variable domain in full (rest from reference TRBV14 and TRBJ2-1): EAGVTQFPSHSVIEKGQTVTLRCDPISGHDNLYWYRRVMGKEIKFLLHFVKESKQDESGMPNNRFLAERTGGTYSTLKVQPAELEDSGVYFCASSALAGYAYNEQFFGPGTRLTVL.

The V gene is TRBV5-1, the J gene TRBJ2-2; maybe TRBD2 (7 bases). This CDR3 region has 16 residues. From germline, CDR1 is SGHRS and CDR2 YFSETQ. Trimming stripped 0 bases from V and 7 bases from J, with 16 bases between. The chain's CDR3 is CASSLDTGRGRGELFF. The DNA of the CDR3 is TGCGCCAGCAGCTTGGATACCGGGCGGGGGCGCGGGGAGCTGTTTTTT.

V usage is TRBV6-6 and J usage is TRBJ1-4, with 7 bases lining up with TRBD1. Losses at the gene ends were 5 bases for V and 0 bases for J; bases not matched to a gene: 9. Germline-derived CDR1 and CDR2 are MNHNY and SVGAGI (reference sequence). The CDR3 covers 17 residues. The CDR3 region is CASSPGLGTATNEKLFF. The CDR3 DNA reads TGTGCCAGCAGTCCGGGCCTGGGGACAGCAACTAATGAAAAACTGTTTTTT.